The 31 T cell receptor beta chains below come from one sample, sequenced in a study of TIL therapy for anti-PD-1-resistant metastatic lung cancer (dated by TCRdb to about 2021). This specimen's time point label, interpreted: pre-treatment sample, taken before nivolumab and TIL therapy. Using bias-controlled multiplex PCR with the immunoSEQ v3 hsTCRB kit, the TCR beta CDR3 regions were amplified from genomic DNA. In its TCRdb copy, this immuneACCESS table keeps in-frame sequences only and misses some clones. Where compared with another copy, unresolved V genes explain less than half of these, and the others have no known cause. This sample lists approximately 18,000 clones; about 83% were detected once. In total, the top ten clones hold about 2.3% of the sample. The sample in question was blood, obtained at baseline. The receptors shown here come from a person aged 25 to 85 with non-small cell lung cancer.

This clone was seen a single time. V and J are TRBV6-1 and TRBJ1-2; 9 bases are a match to TRBD1. CDR1 and CDR2 (germline): MNHNS, SASEGT. The CDR3 totals 16 residues. V gave up 2 bases and J gave up 8 bases; unmatched junction bases: 12. CDR3 DNA sequence: TGTGCCAGCAGTGAACCCCTCGACAGGGGGTTAGAGGGCTACACCTTC. Translating gives CASSEPLDRGLEGYTF.

The CDR3 region has the DNA TGTGCCTGGAGAGCAGGGTTAGGCTATGGCTACACCTTC. It codes for CAWRAGLGYGYTF. This rearrangement joins TRBV30 to TRBJ1-2; D perhaps matches TRBD1 (5 bases). Germline V gene sequence: CDR1 GTSNPN, CDR2 SVGIG (reference sequence). The CDR3 has 13 residues. V lost 3 bases, J lost 4 bases, and 12 bases lay in between.

The rearrangement joins TRBV19 to TRBJ2-5, with TRBD2 identical over 7 bases. There are 15 residues in the CDR3. V trimming: 5 bases; J trimming: 2 bases; junction bases outside the gene matches: 8. CDR1 LNHDA and CDR2 SQIVND come from the germline V gene (reference sequence). The CDR3 region has the DNA TGTGCCAGTAGTGCCCGGACTAGGGCTCAAGAGACCCAGTACTTC. It translates to CASSARTRAQETQYF.

The gene calls are TRBV9 and TRBJ2-6, with D possibly being TRBD1 (6 bases). Looked up from germline, CDR1 is SGDLS and CDR2 is YYNGEE. Trimming removed 4 bases at V and 0 bases at J, with 8 bases between. CDR3 length: 15 amino acids. The CDR3 DNA reads as TGTGCCAGCAGCACAGGGATCTCTGGGGCCAACGTCCTGACTTTC. It translates to CASSTGISGANVLTF.

This clone occurred a few times. The chain recombines TRBV7-9 with TRBJ2-7, with a weak D call TRBD2 (7 bases). This CDR3 spans 15 amino acids. V dropped 3 bases and J dropped 3 bases, with 15 bases sitting between them. Germline V gives CDR1 SEHNR, CDR2 FQNEAQ (reference sequence). CDR3 nucleotide sequence: TGTGCCAGCAGCTTCACGTGGGGGGGCGACTACGAGCAGTACTTC. Translation gives CASSFTWGGDYEQYF.

The chain employs TRBV11-1 and TRBJ2-3; the D call may be TRBD1 or TRBD2 (6 bases each). The CDR3 has 15 residues. Trimming left V 5 bases short and J 0 bases short, with 12 bases between. Germline CDR1 and CDR2: SGHAT and FQDESV (reference sequence). Here the CDR3 reads CASSLGGASTDTQYF. For the CDR3, the DNA is TGTGCCAGCAGCCTCGGGGGCGCTAGCACAGATACGCAGTATTTT.

The V gene is TRBV6-6, the J gene TRBJ2-2; no definite D call. V was shortened by 2 bases and J by 1 base, with 2 bases between the two germline ends. Germline CDR1 reads MNHNY; CDR2 reads SVGAGI (reference sequence). The CDR3 spans 13 residues. DNA of the CDR3: TGTGCCAGCAGTTACGAGAACACCGGGGAGCTGTTTTTT. This gives the protein CASSYENTGELFF.

The chain joins TRBV4-2 to TRBJ2-3; no definite D call. Per the germline V gene, CDR1 is LGHNA and CDR2 is YNFKEQ. V was cut by 4 bases and J by 0 bases, with 5 bases left in between. The CDR3 has 13 residues. CDR3 bases: TGTGCCAGCAGCCCGGGCAGCACAGATACGCAGTATTTT. This translates into CASSPGSTDTQYF.

Only one count was recorded for this clone. J is TRBJ1-2 and V is TRBV4-3; D is perhaps TRBD1 (6 bases). This CDR3 contains 16 residues. Germline CDR1 is LGHNA and CDR2 is YSLEER. Trimming stripped 0 bases from V and 5 bases from J, with 16 bases between. Here the CDR3 reads CASSQDSNREGYGYTF. The CDR3 coding sequence is TGCGCCAGCAGCCAAGATTCCAACAGGGAAGGATATGGCTACACCTTC.

This sequence joins TRBV29-1 and TRBJ1-6, with 10 positions matching TRBD1. V was clipped by 6 bases and J by 6 bases; unmatched bases: 2. The germline CDR1 and CDR2 sequences are SQVTM and ANQGSEA. The length of the CDR3 is 13 residues. CDR3 in amino acids: CSVRTGGNSPLHF. CDR3 in DNA: TGCAGCGTCAGGACAGGGGGTAATTCACCCCTCCACTTT.

As DNA, the CDR3 is TGTGCCAGCAGTTTACTCGCCAATCAGCCCCAGCATTTT. Translation gives CASSLLANQPQHF. The chain uses TRBV28 and TRBJ1-5, with unresolved D. The V gene lost 2 bases and the J gene lost 3 bases, with 5 bases spanning the gap. CDR1 and CDR2 from the germline V gene are MDHEN and SYDVKM. The CDR3 sequence is 13 residues long.

The V call is TRBV4-1, the J call TRBJ2-5; 8 nucleotides agree with TRBD2. This CDR3 has 17 residues. J was trimmed by 2 bases and V by 1 base; bases with no gene match: 9. Germline V lookup: CDR1 MGHRA, CDR2 YSYEKL. The CDR3 spells CASSQATSGGIQETQYF. The CDR3 coding sequence is TGCGCCAGCAGCCAAGCGACGAGCGGGGGAATACAAGAGACCCAGTACTTC.

The rearrangement links TRBV27 to TRBJ1-2; 9 bases are a match to TRBD1. The CDR3 totals 13 residues. The germline V gene encodes CDR1 MNHEY and CDR2 SMNVEV (reference sequence). Trimming at V came to 5 bases and at J to 8 bases, leaving 6 bases not matched to a gene. The CDR3, as DNA: TGTGCCAGCAGTCCGGGACAGGGTAACGGCTACACCTTC. It encodes CASSPGQGNGYTF.

This clone was detected a few times. J is TRBJ2-1 and V is TRBV13, with D uncertain. CDR3 length equals 14 residues. Between the trimmed V and J ends, which lost 0 bases and 5 bases, there was a span of 8 bases. Looked up from germline, CDR1 is PRHDT and CDR2 is FYEKMQ (reference sequence). For the CDR3, the DNA is TGTGCCAGCAGCTTAGGCCGGATTAACAATGAGCAGTTCTTC. The encoded protein is CASSLGRINNEQFF.

The chain combines TRBV4-3 with TRBJ2-1; maybe TRBD2 (5 bases). In germline, CDR1 is LGHNA, CDR2 YSLEER. V was cut by 0 bases and J by 0 bases, with 12 bases left in between. CDR3 length: 17 amino acids. The CDR3, as DNA: TGCGCCAGCAGCCAAGAGGTTACGGGGAACTCCTACAATGAGCAGTTCTTC. It codes for CASSQEVTGNSYNEQFF.

This sequence joins TRBV27 and TRBJ1-1, with D unresolved. The germline V and J ends were trimmed by 2 bases and 0 bases, with 7 bases remaining between them. This CDR3 region has 14 residues. Germline V gene lookup returns CDR1 MNHEY and CDR2 SMNVEV (reference sequence). CDR3 residues: CASSLAAMNTEAFF. CDR3 DNA: TGTGCCAGCAGTTTAGCGGCCATGAACACTGAAGCTTTCTTT.

The rearrangement joins TRBV28 to TRBJ1-1, with 9 nucleotides matching TRBD1. Germline V gives CDR1 MDHEN, CDR2 SYDVKM. The CDR3 runs to 13 residues. J lost 5 bases, V lost 7 bases, and 5 bases had no gene match. The CDR3 DNA reads TGTGCCAGCAACTCGGACAGGGGAACTGAAGCTTTCTTT. Translated: CASNSDRGTEAFF.

J is TRBJ2-3 and V is TRBV7-2; weak D call: TRBD2 (5 bases). Germline CDR1 and CDR2: SGHTA and FQGNSA. This CDR3 is built from 14 residues. Trimming took off 5 bases at V and 5 bases at J, with 14 bases between the two ends. The CDR3 DNA reads as TGTGCCAGCAGCCAGATAAGCCGGGGAGATACGCAGTATTTT. Translating it yields CASSQISRGDTQYF.

This clone has just one count. This rearrangement joins TRBV13 to TRBJ1-3, with 9 bases fitting TRBD1. The V gene end was trimmed by 1 base and the J gene end by 4 bases; junction bases not matched to a gene: 2. Per the germline V gene, CDR1 is PRHDT and CDR2 is FYEKMQ (reference sequence). The CDR3 has 15 amino acids. CDR3 coding DNA: TGTGCCAGCAGCTTAGATACAGGGGGCGGAAACACCATATATTTT. It yields the protein CASSLDTGGGNTIYF.

The gene calls are TRBV6-6 and TRBJ2-4; D uncertain. Trimming left V 2 bases short and J 7 bases short, with 15 bases between. CDR3 length: 15 residues. Germline V gene lookup returns CDR1 MNHNY and CDR2 SVGAGI (reference sequence). The CDR3 loop is CASSYQFRSFNIQYF. For the CDR3, the DNA is TGTGCCAGCAGTTACCAATTTCGGTCCTTTAACATTCAGTACTTC.

The V call is TRBV28, the J call TRBJ1-2; possible D gene TRBD1, 5 bases. Trimming took off 3 bases at V and 4 bases at J, with 9 bases between the two ends. The V gene's germline CDR1 is MDHEN and CDR2 SYDVKM. The CDR3 sequence is 13 residues long. DNA of the CDR3: TGTGCCAGCAGTTTCCAGGGAGGCTATGGCTACACCTTC. Translation gives CASSFQGGYGYTF.

V gene TRBV7-2 combines with J gene TRBJ1-2, with 7 nucleotides matching TRBD1. V trimming: 3 bases; J trimming: 8 bases; junction bases outside the gene matches: 6. Germline V CDR1 and CDR2: SGHTA, FQGNSA. This CDR3 has 13 residues. CDR3 sequence (DNA): TGTGCCAGCAGCTTTAGACAGGGCCGAGGCTACACCTTC. It specifies CASSFRQGRGYTF. Filled out from reference TRBV7-2 and TRBJ1-2, the complete variable domain reads GAGVSQSPSNKVTEKGKDVELRCDPISGHTALYWYRQSLGQGLEFLIYFQGNSAPDKSGLPSDRFSAERTGGSVSTLTIQRTQQEDSAVYLCASSFRQGRGYTFGSGTRLTVV.

This clone was detected only once. V is TRBV19 and J is TRBJ1-2, with 7 bases identical to TRBD1. Germline V gene lookup returns CDR1 LNHDA and CDR2 SQIVND (reference sequence). Trimming at V came to 3 bases and at J to 8 bases, leaving 6 bases not matched to a gene. This CDR3 comprises 13 residues. The CDR3 sequence: CASSIPTGSGYTF. The CDR3, as DNA: TGTGCCAGTAGTATCCCGACAGGGTCGGGCTACACCTTC.

This clone has more than one count but fewer than ten. CDR3 nucleotides: TGTGCCAGTAGTATTGGAGGTTCACCCCTCCACTTT. It translates to CASSIGGSPLHF. The chain is built from TRBV19 and TRBJ1-6; D uncertain. The germline CDR1 and CDR2 sequences are LNHDA and SQIVND (reference sequence). Trimming removed 3 bases from V and 9 bases from J, with 6 bases in between. This CDR3 spans 12 amino acids.

The V gene is TRBV4-2, the J gene TRBJ1-1, with D possibly matching TRBD1 (5 bases). The CDR3 is made up of 16 amino acids. V dropped 4 bases and J dropped 0 bases, with 15 bases sitting between them. The V gene's germline CDR1 is LGHNA and CDR2 YNFKEQ. The DNA of the CDR3 is TGTGCCAGCAGCCGGGCTACCGGGACTTTGAACACTGAAGCTTTCTTT. It is translated as CASSRATGTLNTEAFF.

The rearrangement links TRBV7-2 to TRBJ2-1, with 10 bases aligning to TRBD2. This CDR3 has 15 residues. Germline CDR1 and CDR2: SGHTA and FQGNSA. V trimming: 5 bases; J trimming: 7 bases; junction bases outside the gene matches: 8. CDR3 coding DNA: TGTGCCAGCAGCCCGGAGACTAGCGGGCGGAATGAGCAGTTCTTC. Protein product: CASSPETSGRNEQFF. Complete variable domain (other parts from reference TRBV7-2 and TRBJ2-1): GAGVSQSPSNKVTEKGKDVELRCDPISGHTALYWYRQSLGQGLEFLIYFQGNSAPDKSGLPSDRFSAERTGGSVSTLTIQRTQQEDSAVYLCASSPETSGRNEQFFGPGTRLTVL.

The chain recombines TRBV5-1 with TRBJ2-1, with D tentatively TRBD1 (6 bases). V was cut by 0 bases and J by 8 bases, with 12 bases left in between. The germline V gene has CDR1 SGHRS and CDR2 YFSETQ. This CDR3 is built from 14 residues. The CDR3 nucleotides are TGCGCCAGCAGCTTGGAAGGGGGAAGGTATGAGCAGTTCTTC. This translates into CASSLEGGRYEQFF.

The chain recombines TRBV11-1 with TRBJ2-6; 7 bases match TRBD1. The germline gives CDR1 SGHAT, CDR2 FQDESV (reference sequence). V trimming: 7 bases; J trimming: 0 bases; junction bases outside the gene matches: 9. This CDR3 is 17 amino acids long. CDR3 amino acids: CASTTGTDISGANVLTF. CDR3 sequence (DNA): TGTGCCAGCACCACCGGGACAGACATCTCTGGGGCCAACGTCCTGACTTTC.

The rearrangement links TRBV4-1 to TRBJ1-2; D is possibly TRBD1 (6 bases). CDR1 is MGHRA and CDR2 is YSYEKL in the germline V gene. The CDR3 is made up of 12 amino acids. Trimming removed 0 bases from V and 14 bases from J, with 13 bases in between. The CDR3 DNA reads as TGCGCCAGCAGCCAAGATGAGGGGGATTCTACCTTC. As protein: CASSQDEGDSTF.

J is TRBJ1-2 and V is TRBV4-1, with D maybe TRBD1 (6 bases). CDR1 is MGHRA and CDR2 is YSYEKL in the germline V gene. V was clipped by 3 bases and J by 7 bases, with 18 bases between them. CDR3 size: 15 residues. Written as DNA, the CDR3 is TGCGCCAGCAGCCACCCCCCCCGGGGGGCGCGTGGCTACACCTTC. It encodes CASSHPPRGARGYTF.

This clone was counted a single time. The genes are TRBV7-3 and TRBJ1-3; tentative D call: TRBD1 (6 bases). Germline assignment: CDR1 SGHTA and CDR2 FQGTGA. The CDR3 covers 15 residues. Trimming took 1 base from V and 3 from J, leaving 10 bases between them. Here the CDR3 DNA reads TGTGCCAGCAGCTTAAGTGGGGGCTATGGAAACACCATATATTTT. This gives the protein CASSLSGGYGNTIYF.